This T cell receptor beta chain came from a study of shared clonotypes between healthy human individuals. General observations from the study: Among the subsets, naive ones generally showed larger estimated richness than memory ones. Sharing across four donors was seen in approximately 5.2% of naive CD4 clonotypes.

Using around 180 ng DNA, tens of thousands of T cell genomes, the sorted-subset replicate PCRs were run. In the original processing: ImmunoSEQ yielded junction-only sequences lacking quality scores, so filtering differed. Only in-frame clones appear in the TCRdb table, and some are missing; sequencing was by immunoSEQ multiplex PCR. D and trimming were read from the DNA, whereas the V and J calls and clone size are those reported in that table. The sample has 1.4 million to 1.5 million clones, roughly 95% seen once. A word on this clone: What it binds is unknown.

Sequencing used naive CD4+ T cells sorted from blood. This sample's subset: CD45RA+ positively selected. The source of this sequence is a man younger than 40 in good health.

CDR3 sequence: CATSQGRMYNEQFF. The CDR3 DNA reads TGTGCCACCTCACAGGGACGAATGTACAATGAGCAGTTCTTC. This rearrangement joins TRBV19 to TRBJ2-1; TRBD1 is a possible D gene (6 bases). Trimming removed 10 bases from V and 4 bases from J, with 17 bases in between. CDR1 and CDR2 (germline): LNHDA, SQIVND (reference sequence). The CDR3 has 14 residues.